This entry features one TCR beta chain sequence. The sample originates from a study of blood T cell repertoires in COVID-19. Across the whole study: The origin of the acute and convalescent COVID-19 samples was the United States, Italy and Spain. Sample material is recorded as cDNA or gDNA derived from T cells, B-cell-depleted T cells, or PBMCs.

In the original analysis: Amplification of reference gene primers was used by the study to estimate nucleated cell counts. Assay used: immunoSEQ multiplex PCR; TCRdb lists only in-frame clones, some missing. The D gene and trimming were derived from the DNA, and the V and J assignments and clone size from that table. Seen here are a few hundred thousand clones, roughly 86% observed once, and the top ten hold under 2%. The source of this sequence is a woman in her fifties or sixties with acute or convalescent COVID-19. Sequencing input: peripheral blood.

The CDR3 sequence is CASSPSGTAPYEQYF. In DNA, the CDR3 is TGCGCCAGCAGTCCCTCCGGGACAGCCCCCTACGAGCAGTACTTC. This rearrangement joins TRBV23-1 to TRBJ2-7; TRBD1 matches 7 bases. TRBV23-1 is an open reading frame whose function is uncertain. Unmatched junction bases numbered 8, after V lost 4 bases and J lost 2 bases. The CDR3 consists of 15 residues.